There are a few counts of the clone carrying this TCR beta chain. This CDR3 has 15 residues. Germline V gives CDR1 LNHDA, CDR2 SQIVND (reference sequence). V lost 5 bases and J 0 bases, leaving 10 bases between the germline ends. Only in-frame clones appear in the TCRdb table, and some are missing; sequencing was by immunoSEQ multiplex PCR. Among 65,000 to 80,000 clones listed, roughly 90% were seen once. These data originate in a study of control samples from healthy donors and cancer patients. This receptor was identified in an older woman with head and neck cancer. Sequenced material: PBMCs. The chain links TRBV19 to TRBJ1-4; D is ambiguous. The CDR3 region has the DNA TGTGCCAGTAGTCTGATCTCTGCAACTAATGAAAAACTGTTTTTT. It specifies CASSLISATNEKLFF.